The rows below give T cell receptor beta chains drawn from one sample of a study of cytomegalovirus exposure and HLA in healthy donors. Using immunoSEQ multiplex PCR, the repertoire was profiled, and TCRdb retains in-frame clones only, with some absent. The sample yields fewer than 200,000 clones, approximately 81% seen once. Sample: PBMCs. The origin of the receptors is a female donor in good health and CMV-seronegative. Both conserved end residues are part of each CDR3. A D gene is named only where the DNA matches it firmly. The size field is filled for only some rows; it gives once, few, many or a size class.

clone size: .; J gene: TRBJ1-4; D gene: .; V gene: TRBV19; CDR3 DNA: TGTGCCAGTAGTTCCTTGTCGACAACCGAAAAACTGTTTTTT; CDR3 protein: CASSSLSTTEKLFF
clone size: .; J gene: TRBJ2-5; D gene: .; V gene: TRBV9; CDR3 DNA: TGTGCCAGCAGCGTAGGGGGGGGGCTGTGGGAGACCCAGTACTTC; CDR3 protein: CASSVGGGLWETQYF
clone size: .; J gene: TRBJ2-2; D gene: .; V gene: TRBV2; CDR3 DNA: TGTGCCAGAGATAGCGGAGAGACCGGGGAGCTGTTTTTT; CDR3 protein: CARDSGETGELFF
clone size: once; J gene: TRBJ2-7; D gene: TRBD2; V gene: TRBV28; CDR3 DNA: TGTGCCAGCAGCTCCGGGACTAGCGGGAGTAGAGGTCCCGAGCAGTACTTC; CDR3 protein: CASSSGTSGSRGPEQYF
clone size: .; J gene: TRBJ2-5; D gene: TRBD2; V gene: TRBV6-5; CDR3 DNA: TGTGCCAGCAGCCGGGGGGAGGGGGAGACCCAGTACTTC; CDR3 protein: CASSRGEGETQYF
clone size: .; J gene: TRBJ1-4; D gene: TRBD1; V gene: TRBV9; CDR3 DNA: TGTGCCAGCAGCGCGAGTCACAGGGGGAGGGGTGAAAAACTGTTTTTT; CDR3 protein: CASSASHRGRGEKLFF
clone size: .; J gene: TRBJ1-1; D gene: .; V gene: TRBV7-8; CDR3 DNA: TGTGCCAGCAGCTTTGGGACTTGGGACACTGAAGCTTTCTTT; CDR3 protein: CASSFGTWDTEAFF
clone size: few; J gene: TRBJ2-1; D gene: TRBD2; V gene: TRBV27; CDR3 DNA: TGTGCCAGCAGTTTATCCCGGACTAGCGGGAGTGTGGTTAATGAGCAGTTCTTC; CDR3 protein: CASSLSRTSGSVVNEQFF
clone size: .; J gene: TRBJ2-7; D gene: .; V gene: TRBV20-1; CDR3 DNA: TGCAGTGCTAGAGCCGCGGGGCAGCAGTACTTC; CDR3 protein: CSARAAGQQYF
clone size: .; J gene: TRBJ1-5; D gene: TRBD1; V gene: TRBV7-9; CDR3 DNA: TGTGCCAGCAGCCCGGGACAGGGTAATCAGCCCCAGCATTTT; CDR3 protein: CASSPGQGNQPQHF
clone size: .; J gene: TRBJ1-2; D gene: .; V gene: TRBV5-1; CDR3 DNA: TGCGCCAGCAGCTACCGGGGAGGAGGGCCCCTCCATGGCTACACCTTC; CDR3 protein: CASSYRGGGPLHGYTF
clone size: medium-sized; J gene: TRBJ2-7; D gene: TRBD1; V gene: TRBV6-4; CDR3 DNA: TGTGCCAGCAGCCCCGGGACAGATTCCTACGAGCAGTACTTC; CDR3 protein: CASSPGTDSYEQYF
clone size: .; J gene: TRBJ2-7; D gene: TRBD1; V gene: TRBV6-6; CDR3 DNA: TGTGCCAGCAGTCCTCCTCGGGACAGGGTCGCCTACGAGCAGTACTTC; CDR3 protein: CASSPPRDRVAYEQYF
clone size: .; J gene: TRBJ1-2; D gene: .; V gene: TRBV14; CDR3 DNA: TGTGCCAGCAGCCAAGCGGTCAGCGCCGACTATGGCTACACCTTC; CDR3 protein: CASSQAVSADYGYTF
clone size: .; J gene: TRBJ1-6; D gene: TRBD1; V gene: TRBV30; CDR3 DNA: TGTGCCGGGACAGGGAAAACAGGATTGTATAATTCACCCCTCCACTTT; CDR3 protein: CAGTGKTGLYNSPLHF
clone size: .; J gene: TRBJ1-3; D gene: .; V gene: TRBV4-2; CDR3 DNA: TGTGCCAGCAGCCAAGCGGGGGACGGCGGAAACACCATATATTTT; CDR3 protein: CASSQAGDGGNTIYF
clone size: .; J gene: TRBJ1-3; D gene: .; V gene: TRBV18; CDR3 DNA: TGTGCCAGCTCACCGGGACTCATTCACTCTGGAAACACCATATATTTT; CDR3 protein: CASSPGLIHSGNTIYF
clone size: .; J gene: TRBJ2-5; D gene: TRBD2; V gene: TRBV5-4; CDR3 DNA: TGTGCCAGCAGCCCAAGCGGGAGCGGGGGGGAGACCCAGTACTTC; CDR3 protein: CASSPSGSGGETQYF